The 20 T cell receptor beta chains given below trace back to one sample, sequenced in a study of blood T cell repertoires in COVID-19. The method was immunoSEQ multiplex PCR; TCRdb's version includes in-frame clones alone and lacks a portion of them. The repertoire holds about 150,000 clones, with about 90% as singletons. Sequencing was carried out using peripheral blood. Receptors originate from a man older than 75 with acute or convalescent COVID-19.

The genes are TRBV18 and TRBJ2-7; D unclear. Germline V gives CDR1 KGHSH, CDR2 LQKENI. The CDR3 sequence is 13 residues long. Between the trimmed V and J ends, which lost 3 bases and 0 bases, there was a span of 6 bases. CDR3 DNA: TGTGCCAGCTCACCGGCTGCCTCCTACGAGCAGTACTTC. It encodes CASSPAASYEQYF.

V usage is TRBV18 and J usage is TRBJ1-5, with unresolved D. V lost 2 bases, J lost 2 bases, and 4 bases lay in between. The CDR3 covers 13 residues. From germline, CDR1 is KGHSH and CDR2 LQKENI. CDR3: CASSPVGNQPQHF. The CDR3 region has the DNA TGTGCCAGCTCACCAGTAGGCAATCAGCCCCAGCATTTT.

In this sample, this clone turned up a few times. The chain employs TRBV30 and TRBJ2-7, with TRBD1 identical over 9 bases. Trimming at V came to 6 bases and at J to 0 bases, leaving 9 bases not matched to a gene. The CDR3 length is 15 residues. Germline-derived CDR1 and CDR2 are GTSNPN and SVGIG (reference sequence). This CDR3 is CACLDGTGNSYEQYF. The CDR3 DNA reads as TGTGCCTGCCTGGATGGGACAGGGAACTCCTACGAGCAGTACTTC.

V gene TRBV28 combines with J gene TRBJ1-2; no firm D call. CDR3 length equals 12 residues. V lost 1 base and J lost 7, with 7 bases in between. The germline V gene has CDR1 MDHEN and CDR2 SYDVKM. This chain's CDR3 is CASSLFLGGYTF. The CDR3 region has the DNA TGTGCCAGCAGTTTATTCCTCGGTGGCTACACCTTC.

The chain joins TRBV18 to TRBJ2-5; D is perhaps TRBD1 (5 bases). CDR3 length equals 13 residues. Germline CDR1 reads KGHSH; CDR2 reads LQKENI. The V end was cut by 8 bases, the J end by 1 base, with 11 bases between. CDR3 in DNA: TGTGCCAGCCATGGACAACCCCAAGAGACCCAGTACTTC. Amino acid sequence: CASHGQPQETQYF.

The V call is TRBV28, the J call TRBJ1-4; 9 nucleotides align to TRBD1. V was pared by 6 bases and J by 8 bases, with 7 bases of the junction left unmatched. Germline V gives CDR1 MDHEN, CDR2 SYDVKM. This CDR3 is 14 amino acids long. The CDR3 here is CASRTPGQGEKLFF. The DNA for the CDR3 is TGTGCCAGCAGGACACCGGGACAGGGAGAAAAACTGTTTTTT.

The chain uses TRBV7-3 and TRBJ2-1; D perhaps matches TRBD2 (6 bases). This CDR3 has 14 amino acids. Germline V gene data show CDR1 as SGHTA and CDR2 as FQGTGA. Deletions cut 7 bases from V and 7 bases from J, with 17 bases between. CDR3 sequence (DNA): TGTGCCAGCAAAAAAGGCTTGACTAGTAATGAGCAGTTCTTC. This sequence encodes CASKKGLTSNEQFF.

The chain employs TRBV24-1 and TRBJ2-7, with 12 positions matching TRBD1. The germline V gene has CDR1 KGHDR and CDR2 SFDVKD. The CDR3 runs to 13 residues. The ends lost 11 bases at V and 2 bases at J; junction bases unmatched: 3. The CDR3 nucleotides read TGTGCCATCGGGACAGGGGGCCCCTACGAGCAGTACTTC. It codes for CAIGTGGPYEQYF.

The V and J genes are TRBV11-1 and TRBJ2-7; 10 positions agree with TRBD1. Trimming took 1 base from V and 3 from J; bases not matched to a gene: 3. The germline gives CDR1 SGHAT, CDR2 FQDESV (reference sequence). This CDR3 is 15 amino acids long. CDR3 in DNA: TGTGCCAGCAGCTTAGTCGGGACAGGGGTCTACGAGCAGTACTTC. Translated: CASSLVGTGVYEQYF.

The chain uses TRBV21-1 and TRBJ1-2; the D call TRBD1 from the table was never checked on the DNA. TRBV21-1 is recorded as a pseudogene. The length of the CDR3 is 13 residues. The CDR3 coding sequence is TGTGCCAGCAGCAAAGACAGGGTCCCTGGCTACACCTTC. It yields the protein CASSKDRVPGYTF.

The CDR3 nucleotides read TGTGCCAGCAGCCTCCGGGACACCGATGGGGAGCAGTACTTC. Translation gives CASSLRDTDGEQYF. The gene calls are TRBV14 and TRBJ2-7; tentative D call: TRBD1 (6 bases). The CDR3 contains 14 residues. Trimming removed 4 bases at V and 7 bases at J, with 17 bases between. The germline gives CDR1 SGHDN, CDR2 FVKESK.

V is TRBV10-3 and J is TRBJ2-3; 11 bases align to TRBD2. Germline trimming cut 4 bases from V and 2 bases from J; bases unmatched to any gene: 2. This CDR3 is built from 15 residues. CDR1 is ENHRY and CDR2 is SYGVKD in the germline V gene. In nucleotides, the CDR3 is TGTGCCATCAGTGGGGGACTAGCGGACACAGATACGCAGTATTTT. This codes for CAISGGLADTDTQYF.

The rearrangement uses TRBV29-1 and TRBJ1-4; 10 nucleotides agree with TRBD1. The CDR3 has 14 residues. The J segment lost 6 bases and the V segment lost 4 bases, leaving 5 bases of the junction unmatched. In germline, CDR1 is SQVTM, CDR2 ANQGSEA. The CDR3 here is CSVGGGTGDEKLFF. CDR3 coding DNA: TGCAGCGTTGGGGGTGGGACAGGGGATGAAAAACTGTTTTTT.

The CDR3 DNA reads TGCAGTGCTAGAGTCGCAGATACGCAGTATTTT. Its protein product is CSARVADTQYF. The gene calls are TRBV20-1 and TRBJ2-3; the D is unclear. V gave up 1 base and J gave up 4 bases, with 3 bases separating them. This CDR3 region has 11 residues. The germline gives CDR1 DFQATT, CDR2 SNEGSKA (reference sequence).

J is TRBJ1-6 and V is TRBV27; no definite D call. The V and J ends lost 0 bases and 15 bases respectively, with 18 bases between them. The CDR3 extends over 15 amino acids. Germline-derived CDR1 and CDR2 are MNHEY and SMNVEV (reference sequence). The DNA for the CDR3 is TGTGCCAGCAGTTTATCGCAGGTCCCCCCTATTGTCCTCCACTTT. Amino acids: CASSLSQVPPIVLHF.

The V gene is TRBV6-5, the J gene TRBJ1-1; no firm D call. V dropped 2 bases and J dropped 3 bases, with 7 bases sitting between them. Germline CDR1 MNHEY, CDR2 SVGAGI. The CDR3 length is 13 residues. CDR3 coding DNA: TGTGCCAGCAGTTACGAGCGGTACACTGAAGCTTTCTTT. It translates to CASSYERYTEAFF.

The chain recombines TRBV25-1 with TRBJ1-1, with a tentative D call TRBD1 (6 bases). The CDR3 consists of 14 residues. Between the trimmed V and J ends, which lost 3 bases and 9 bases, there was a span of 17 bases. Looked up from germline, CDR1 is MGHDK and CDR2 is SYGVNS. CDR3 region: CASSDPGTPSQAFF. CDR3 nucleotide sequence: TGTGCCAGCAGTGATCCCGGGACACCGAGCCAAGCTTTCTTT.

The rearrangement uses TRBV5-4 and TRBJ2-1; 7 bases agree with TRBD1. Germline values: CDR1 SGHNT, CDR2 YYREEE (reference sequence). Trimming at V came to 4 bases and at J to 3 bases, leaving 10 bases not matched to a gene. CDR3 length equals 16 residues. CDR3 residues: CASSPKTGSHYNEQFF. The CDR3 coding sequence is TGTGCCAGCAGCCCTAAGACAGGGTCCCACTACAATGAGCAGTTCTTC. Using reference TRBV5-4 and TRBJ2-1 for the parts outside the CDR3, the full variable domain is ETGVTQSPTHLIKTRGQQVTLRCSSQSGHNTVSWYQQALGQGPQFIFQYYREEENGRGNFPPRFSGLQFPNYSSELNVNALELDDSALYLCASSPKTGSHYNEQFFGPGTRLTVL.

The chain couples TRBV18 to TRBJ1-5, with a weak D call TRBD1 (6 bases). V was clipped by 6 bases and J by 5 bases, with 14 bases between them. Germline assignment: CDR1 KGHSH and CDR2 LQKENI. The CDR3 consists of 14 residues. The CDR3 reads CASSRRDTDQPQHF. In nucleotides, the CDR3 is TGTGCCAGCTCTCGCCGGGACACAGATCAGCCCCAGCATTTT.

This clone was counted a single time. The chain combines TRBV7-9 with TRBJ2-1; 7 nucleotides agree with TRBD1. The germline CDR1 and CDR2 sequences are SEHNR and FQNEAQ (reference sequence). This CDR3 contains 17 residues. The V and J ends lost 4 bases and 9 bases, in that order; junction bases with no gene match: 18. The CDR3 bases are TGTGCCAGCAGCTCCGATTCCGGGACAGCCGCAATGGGTGAGCAGTTCTTC. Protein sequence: CASSSDSGTAAMGEQFF. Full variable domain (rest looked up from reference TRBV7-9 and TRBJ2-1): DTGVSQNPRHKITKRGQNVTFRCDPISEHNRLYWYRQTLGQGPEFLTYFQNEAQLEKSRLLSDRFSAERPKGSFSTLEIQRTEQGDSAMYLCASSSDSGTAAMGEQFFGPGTRLTVL.